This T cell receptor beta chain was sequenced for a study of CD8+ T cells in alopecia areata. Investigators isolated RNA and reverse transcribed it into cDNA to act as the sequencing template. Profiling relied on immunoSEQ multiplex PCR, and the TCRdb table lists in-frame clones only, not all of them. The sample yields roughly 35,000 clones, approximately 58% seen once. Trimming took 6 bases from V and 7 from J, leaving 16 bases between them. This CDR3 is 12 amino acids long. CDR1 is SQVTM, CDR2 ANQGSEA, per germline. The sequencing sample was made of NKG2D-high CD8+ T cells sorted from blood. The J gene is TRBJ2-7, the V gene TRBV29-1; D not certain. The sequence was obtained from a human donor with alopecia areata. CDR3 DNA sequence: TGCAGCGTAGAAACCGTCAGACAAGAGCAGTACTTC. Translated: CSVETVRQEQYF.